This entry concerns a single T cell receptor beta chain. These data belong to a study of T cell responses to AZD1222 COVID-19 vaccine. The CDR3 covers 19 residues. Trimming removed 0 bases at V and 8 bases at J, with 28 bases between. The germline V gene has CDR1 SGHDN and CDR2 FVKESK. Repertoires were generated with immunoSEQ multiplex PCR, while TCRdb's copy carries only in-frame clones and drops some. Here the sample spans roughly 110,000 clones, roughly nine tenths being singletons. The sequence was obtained from an adult in good health. Sample: peripheral blood, taken on day 0 of AZD1222 vaccination. The V and J genes are TRBV14 and TRBJ1-2; D not certain. CDR3 sequence: CASSQDFGQLGLGRSGYTF. Here the CDR3 DNA reads TGTGCCAGCAGCCAAGATTTCGGCCAACTAGGTCTGGGTCGCAGCGGCTACACCTTC.